A selection of T cell receptor beta chains follows, all from one sample in a study of T cell repertoires in cytomegalovirus infection. From the reads, TCRdb called clonotypes with MiXCR, one entry per CDR3 protein. The sample includes 150,000 to 200,000 distinct CDR3 sequences, around 20% of them seen just once. Sequencing input: PBMCs. These receptors were collected from a human donor in good health (CMV status not recorded). Some clones in this sample may be carry-over from other donors' samples. Each CDR3 is given with its conserved first and last residue. Each record gives: J gene, V gene, D gene, clone size, CDR3 protein, CDR3 DNA. D genes are given only for firm matches. Only some rows state a clone size, as once, few, many or a class for expanded clones.

TRBJ2-2,TRBV20-1,.,few,CSARTHPTGELFF,TGCAGTGCTAGAACACATCCCACCGGGGAGCTGTTTTTT
TRBJ2-5,TRBV7-2,TRBD2,many,CASSLGLLAGDKETQYF,TGTGCCAGCAGCTTAGGTTTGCTAGCGGGGGACAAAGAGACCCAGTACTTC
TRBJ2-3,TRBV12-3/TRBV12-4,.,many,CASSLGDSTDTQYF,TGTGCCAGCAGTCTAGGGGACAGCACAGATACGCAGTATTTT
TRBJ2-3,TRBV28,TRBD1,many,CASSPRSRDRGTDTQYF,TGTGCCAGCAGTCCAAGGAGCCGGGACAGGGGAACAGATACGCAGTATTTT
TRBJ1-6,TRBV28,.,.,CASSLSGSYNSPLHF,TGTGCCAGCAGTTTAAGTGGCAGCTATAATTCACCCCTCCACTTT
TRBJ1-1,TRBV6-1,TRBD1,.,CASSESPGDRGDEAFF,TGTGCCAGCAGTGAAAGTCCGGGCGACAGGGGGGATGAAGCTTTCTTT
TRBJ1-5,TRBV7-8,.,many,CASSLLSGSNQPQHF,TGTGCCAGCAGCCTCTTGTCCGGGAGCAATCAGCCCCAGCATTTT
TRBJ2-1,TRBV28,.,many,CASSYLSSYNEQFF,TGTGCCAGCAGTTACCTGAGCTCCTACAATGAGCAGTTCTTC
TRBJ1-6,TRBV7-2,TRBD1,many,CASSLNPGQSPLHF,TGTGCCAGCAGCTTAAATCCGGGACAGTCACCCCTCCACTTT
TRBJ2-5,TRBV11-3,TRBD2,.,CASSTPRGLAGGQETQYF,TGTGCCAGCAGCACCCCCCGGGGATTAGCGGGAGGGCAAGAGACCCAGTACTTC
TRBJ1-4,TRBV6-6,.,.,CASSYGGPTNEKLFF,TGTGCCAGCAGTTACGGGGGGCCGACTAATGAAAAACTGTTTTTT
TRBJ2-1,TRBV20-1,TRBD2,.,CSADGTSGSDEQFF,TGCAGTGCAGATGGGACTAGCGGGAGCGATGAGCAGTTCTTC
TRBJ1-2,TRBV7-2,TRBD1,many,CASRRQGVSYGYTF,TGTGCCAGCAGGAGACAGGGAGTGTCCTATGGCTACACCTTC
TRBJ1-1,TRBV6-5,.,few,CAAFGRGNTEAFF,TGTGCCGCTTTTGGTCGCGGGAACACTGAAGCTTTCTTT
TRBJ1-3,TRBV11-2,TRBD1,.,CASSPGQAYGNTIYF,TGTGCCAGCAGCCCCGGACAGGCCTATGGAAACACCATATATTTT
TRBJ2-1,TRBV5-6,TRBD2,.,CASSLAAGGYHNEQFF,TGTGCCAGCAGCTTGGCCGCGGGGGGTTACCACAATGAGCAGTTCTTC
TRBJ2-1,TRBV5-1,TRBD2,.,CASSSTSGSTNEQFF,TGCGCCAGCAGCTCGACTAGCGGGAGTACGAATGAGCAGTTCTTC
TRBJ2-1,TRBV7-8,TRBD1,many,CASSSNRGTRNEQFF,TGTGCCAGCAGCTCAAACAGGGGAACGAGAAATGAGCAGTTCTTC
TRBJ2-1,TRBV10-3,.,.,CAISDTGNYNEQFF,TGTGCCATCAGTGATACAGGGAACTACAATGAGCAGTTCTTC
TRBJ1-3,TRBV12-3/TRBV12-4,.,many,CASSLFQGRNTIYF,TGTGCCAGCAGTTTATTCCAGGGGAGAAACACCATATATTTT
TRBJ2-1,TRBV7-2,.,.,CASSIPLRANNEQFF,TGTGCCAGCAGCATACCCCTCCGGGCCAACAATGAGCAGTTCTTC
TRBJ2-7,TRBV5-1,.,.,CASSLDGGAVEQYF,TGCGCCAGCAGCTTGGATGGGGGAGCGGTCGAGCAGTACTTC
TRBJ2-1,TRBV7-6,TRBD2,many,CASSPVAGGNNEQFF,TGTGCCAGCAGTCCGGTGGCGGGGGGTAACAATGAGCAGTTCTTC
TRBJ2-1,TRBV5-5,.,.,CASSLAYLMGVEQFF,TGTGCCAGCAGCTTGGCTTATTTAATGGGAGTTGAGCAGTTCTTC
TRBJ2-1,TRBV5-1,TRBD2,.,CASSLGLAVPEQFF,TGCGCCAGCAGCTTGGGACTAGCGGTCCCGGAGCAGTTCTTC
TRBJ1-5,TRBV29-1,.,.,CSVGSGAGQPQHF,TGCAGCGTTGGATCGGGGGCAGGTCAGCCCCAGCATTTT